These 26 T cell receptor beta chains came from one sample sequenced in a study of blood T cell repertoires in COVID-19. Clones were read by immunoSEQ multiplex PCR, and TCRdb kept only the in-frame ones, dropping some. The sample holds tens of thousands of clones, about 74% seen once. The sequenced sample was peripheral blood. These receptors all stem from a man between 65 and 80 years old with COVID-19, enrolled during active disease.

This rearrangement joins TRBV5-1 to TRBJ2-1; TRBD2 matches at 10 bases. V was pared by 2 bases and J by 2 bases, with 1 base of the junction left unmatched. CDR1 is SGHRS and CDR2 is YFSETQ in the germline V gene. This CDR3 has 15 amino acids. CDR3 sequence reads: CASSFTSGTYNEQFF. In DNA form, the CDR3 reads TGCGCCAGCAGCTTCACTAGCGGGACCTACAATGAGCAGTTCTTC.

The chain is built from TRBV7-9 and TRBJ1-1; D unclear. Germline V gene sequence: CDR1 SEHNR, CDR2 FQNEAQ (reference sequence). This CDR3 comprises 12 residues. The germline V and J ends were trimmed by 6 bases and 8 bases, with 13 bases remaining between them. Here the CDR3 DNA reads TGTGCCAGCAGTGAAATAGAGGGAGAAGCTTTCTTT. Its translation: CASSEIEGEAFF. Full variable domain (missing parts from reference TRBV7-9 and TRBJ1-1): DTGVSQNPRHKITKRGQNVTFRCDPISEHNRLYWYRQTLGQGPEFLTYFQNEAQLEKSRLLSDRFSAERPKGSFSTLEIQRTEQGDSAMYLCASSEIEGEAFFGQGTRLTVV.

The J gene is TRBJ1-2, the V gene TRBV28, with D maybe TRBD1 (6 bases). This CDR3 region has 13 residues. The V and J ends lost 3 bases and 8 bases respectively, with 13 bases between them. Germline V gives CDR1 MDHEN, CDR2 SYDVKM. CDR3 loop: CASSFTGRGGYTF. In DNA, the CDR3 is TGTGCCAGCAGTTTTACAGGGAGGGGCGGCTACACCTTC.

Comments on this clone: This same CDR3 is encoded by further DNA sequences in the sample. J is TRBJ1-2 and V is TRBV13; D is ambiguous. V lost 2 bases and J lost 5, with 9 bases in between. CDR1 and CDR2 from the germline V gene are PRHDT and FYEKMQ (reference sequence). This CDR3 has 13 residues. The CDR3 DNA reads TGTGCCAGCAGCTTACGGGGATTTTATGGCTACACCTTC. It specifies CASSLRGFYGYTF. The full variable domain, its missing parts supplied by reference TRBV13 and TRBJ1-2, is AAGVIQSPRHLIKEKRETATLKCYPIPRHDTVYWYQQGPGQDPQFLISFYEKMQSDKGSIPDRFSAQQFSDYHSELNMSSLELGDSALYFCASSLRGFYGYTFGSGTRLTVV.

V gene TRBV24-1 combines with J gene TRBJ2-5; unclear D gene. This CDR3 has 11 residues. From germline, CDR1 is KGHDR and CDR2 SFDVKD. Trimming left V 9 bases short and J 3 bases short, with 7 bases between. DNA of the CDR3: TGTGCCACCCAACGAGAAGAGACCCAGTACTTC. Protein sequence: CATQREETQYF.

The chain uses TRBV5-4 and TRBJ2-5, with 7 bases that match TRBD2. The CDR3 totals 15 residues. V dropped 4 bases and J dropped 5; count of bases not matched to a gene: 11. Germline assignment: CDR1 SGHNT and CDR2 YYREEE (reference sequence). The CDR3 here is CASSPTGGIGETQYF. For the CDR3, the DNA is TGTGCCAGCAGCCCTACGGGGGGAATAGGGGAGACCCAGTACTTC.

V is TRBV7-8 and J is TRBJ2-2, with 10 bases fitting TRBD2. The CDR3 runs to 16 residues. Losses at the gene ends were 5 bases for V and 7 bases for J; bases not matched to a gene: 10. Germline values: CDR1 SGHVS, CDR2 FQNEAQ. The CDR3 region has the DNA TGTGCCAGCAGCAGCAGCGGGAGGGCCTTAGTCGGGGAGCTGTTTTTT. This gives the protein CASSSSGRALVGELFF.

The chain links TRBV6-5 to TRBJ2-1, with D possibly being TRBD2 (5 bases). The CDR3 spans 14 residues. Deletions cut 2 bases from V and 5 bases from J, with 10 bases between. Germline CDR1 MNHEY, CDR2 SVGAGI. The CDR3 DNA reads TGTGCCAGCAGTTACAGAGGGTCGGACAATGAGCAGTTCTTC. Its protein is CASSYRGSDNEQFF.

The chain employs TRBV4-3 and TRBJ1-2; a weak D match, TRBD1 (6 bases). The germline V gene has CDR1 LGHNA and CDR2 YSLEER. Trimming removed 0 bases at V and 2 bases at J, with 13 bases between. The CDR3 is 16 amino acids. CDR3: CASSQDPGALNYGYTF. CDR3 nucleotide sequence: TGCGCCAGCAGCCAAGATCCAGGGGCCCTGAACTATGGCTACACCTTC.

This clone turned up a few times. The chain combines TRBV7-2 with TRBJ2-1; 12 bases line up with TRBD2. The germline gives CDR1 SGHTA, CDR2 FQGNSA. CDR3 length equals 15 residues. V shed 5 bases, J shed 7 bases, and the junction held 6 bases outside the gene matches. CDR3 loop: CASSQPSGRGNEQFF. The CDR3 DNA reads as TGTGCCAGCAGCCAGCCTAGCGGGAGGGGGAATGAGCAGTTCTTC.

The CDR3 nucleotides are TGTGCCAGCAGCTTAGGTGGAGGCTGGGCTAGCTCCTACGAGCAGTACTTC. This gives the protein CASSLGGGWASSYEQYF. This chain joins TRBV7-2 and TRBJ2-7, with D possibly being TRBD2 (5 bases). Deletions cut 1 base from V and 0 bases from J, with 16 bases between. CDR1 is SGHTA, CDR2 FQGNSA, per germline. The CDR3 has 17 amino acids.

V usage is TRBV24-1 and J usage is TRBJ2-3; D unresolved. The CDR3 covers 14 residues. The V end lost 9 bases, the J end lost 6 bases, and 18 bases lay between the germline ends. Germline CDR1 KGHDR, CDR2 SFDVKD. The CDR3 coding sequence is TGTGCCACCTCAGGCTCTCTCCATGTGGATACGCAGTATTTT. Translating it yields CATSGSLHVDTQYF.

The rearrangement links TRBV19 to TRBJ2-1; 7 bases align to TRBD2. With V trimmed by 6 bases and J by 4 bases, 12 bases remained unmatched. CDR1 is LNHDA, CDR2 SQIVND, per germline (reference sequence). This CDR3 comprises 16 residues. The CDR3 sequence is CASSLRPSGEYNEQFF. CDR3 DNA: TGTGCCAGTAGCTTACGACCTAGCGGAGAGTACAATGAGCAGTTCTTC.

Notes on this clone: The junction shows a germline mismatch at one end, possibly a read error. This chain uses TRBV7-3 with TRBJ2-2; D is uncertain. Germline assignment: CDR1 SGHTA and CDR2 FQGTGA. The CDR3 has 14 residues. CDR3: CASSITYSAGELFF. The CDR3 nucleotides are TGTGCCAGCAGCATAACCTATTCTGCCGGGGAGCTGTTTTTT.

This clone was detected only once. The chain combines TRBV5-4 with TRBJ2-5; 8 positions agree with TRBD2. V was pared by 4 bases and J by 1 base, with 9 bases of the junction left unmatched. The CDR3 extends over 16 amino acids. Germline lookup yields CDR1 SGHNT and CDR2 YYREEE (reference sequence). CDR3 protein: CASSPSSLAGQETQYF. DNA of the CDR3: TGTGCCAGCAGCCCCAGCTCCCTAGCGGGCCAAGAGACCCAGTACTTC.

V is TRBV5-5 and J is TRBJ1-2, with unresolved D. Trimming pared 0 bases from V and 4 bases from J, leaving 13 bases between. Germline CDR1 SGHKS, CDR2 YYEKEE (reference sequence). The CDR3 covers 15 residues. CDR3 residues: CASSLEAGLSYGYTF. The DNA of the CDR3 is TGTGCCAGCAGCTTGGAGGCAGGCCTCAGCTATGGCTACACCTTC.

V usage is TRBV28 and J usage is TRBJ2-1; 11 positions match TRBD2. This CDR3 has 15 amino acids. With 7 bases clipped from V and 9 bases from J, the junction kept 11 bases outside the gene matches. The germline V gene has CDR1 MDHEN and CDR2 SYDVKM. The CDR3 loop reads CASISTSGIGSEQFF. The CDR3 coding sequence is TGTGCCAGCATCTCGACTAGCGGGATAGGTAGTGAGCAGTTCTTC.

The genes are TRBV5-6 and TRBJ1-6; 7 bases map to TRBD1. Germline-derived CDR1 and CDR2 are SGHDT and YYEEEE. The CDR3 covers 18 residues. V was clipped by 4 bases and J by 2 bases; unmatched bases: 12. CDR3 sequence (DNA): TGTGCCAGCAGCCTGACAGGGATAGGAGGAACCTATAATTCACCCCTCCACTTT. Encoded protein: CASSLTGIGGTYNSPLHF.

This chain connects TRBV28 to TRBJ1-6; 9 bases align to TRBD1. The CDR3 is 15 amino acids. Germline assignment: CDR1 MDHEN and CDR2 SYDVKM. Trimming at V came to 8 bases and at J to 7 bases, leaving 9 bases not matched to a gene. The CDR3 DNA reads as TGTGCCAGCGGCGCTCCGGGGACAGGGAATTCACCCCTCCACTTT. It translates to CASGAPGTGNSPLHF.

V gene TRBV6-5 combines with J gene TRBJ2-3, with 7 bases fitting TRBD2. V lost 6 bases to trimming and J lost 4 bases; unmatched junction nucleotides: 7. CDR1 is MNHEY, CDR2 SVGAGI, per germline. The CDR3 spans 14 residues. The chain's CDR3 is CASSSRLAADTQYF. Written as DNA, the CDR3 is TGTGCCAGCAGCAGTAGACTAGCCGCAGATACGCAGTATTTT.

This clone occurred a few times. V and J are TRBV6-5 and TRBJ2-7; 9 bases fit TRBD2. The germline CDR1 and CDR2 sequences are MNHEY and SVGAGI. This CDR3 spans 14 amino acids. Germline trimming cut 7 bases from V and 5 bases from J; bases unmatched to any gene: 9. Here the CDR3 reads CASKAAGGRDEQYF. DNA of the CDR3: TGTGCCAGCAAGGCAGCGGGAGGTCGGGACGAGCAGTACTTC.

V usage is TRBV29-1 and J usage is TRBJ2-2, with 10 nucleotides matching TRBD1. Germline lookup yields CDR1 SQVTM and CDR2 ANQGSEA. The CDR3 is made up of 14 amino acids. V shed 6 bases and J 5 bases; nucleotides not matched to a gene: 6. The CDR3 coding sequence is TGCAGCGTGCTGGGACAGGGGTCGACCGGGGAGCTGTTTTTT. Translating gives CSVLGQGSTGELFF.

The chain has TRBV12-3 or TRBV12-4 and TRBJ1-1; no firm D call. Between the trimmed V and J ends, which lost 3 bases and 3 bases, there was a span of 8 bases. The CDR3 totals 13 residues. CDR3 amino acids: CASSFAEDTEAFF. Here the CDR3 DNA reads TGTGCCAGCAGTTTTGCAGAAGACACTGAAGCTTTCTTT.

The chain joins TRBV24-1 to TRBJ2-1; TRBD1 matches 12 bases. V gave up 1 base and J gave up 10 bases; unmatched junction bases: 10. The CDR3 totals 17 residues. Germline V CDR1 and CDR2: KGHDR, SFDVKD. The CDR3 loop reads CATSDFFSGQGALEQFF. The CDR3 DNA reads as TGTGCCACCAGTGATTTTTTCTCGGGACAGGGGGCCTTGGAGCAGTTCTTC.

CDR3 residues: CASSPDRNYGYTF. CDR3 DNA: TGTGCCAGCAGCCCCGACAGGAACTATGGCTACACCTTC. V is TRBV7-8 and J is TRBJ1-2; possible D gene TRBD1, 6 bases. The germline V gene encodes CDR1 SGHVS and CDR2 FQNEAQ. The V end was cut by 5 bases, the J end by 2 bases, with 9 bases between. The CDR3 extends over 13 amino acids. The whole variable domain, filled in from reference TRBV7-8 and TRBJ1-2, reads GAGVSQSPRYKVAKRGQDVALRCDPISGHVSLFWYQQALGQGPEFLTYFQNEAQLDKSGLPSDRFFAERPEGSVSTLKIQRTQQEDSAVYLCASSPDRNYGYTFGSGTRLTVV.

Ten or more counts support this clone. CDR3 sequence: CASSASGSTKTQYF. The CDR3 DNA reads as TGTGCCAGTAGTGCCTCCGGGTCCACAAAGACCCAGTACTTC. This chain links TRBV19 with TRBJ2-5; D not certain. Trimming removed 5 bases from V and 6 bases from J, with 16 bases in between. The CDR3 covers 14 residues. Germline CDR1 reads LNHDA; CDR2 reads SQIVND (reference sequence).